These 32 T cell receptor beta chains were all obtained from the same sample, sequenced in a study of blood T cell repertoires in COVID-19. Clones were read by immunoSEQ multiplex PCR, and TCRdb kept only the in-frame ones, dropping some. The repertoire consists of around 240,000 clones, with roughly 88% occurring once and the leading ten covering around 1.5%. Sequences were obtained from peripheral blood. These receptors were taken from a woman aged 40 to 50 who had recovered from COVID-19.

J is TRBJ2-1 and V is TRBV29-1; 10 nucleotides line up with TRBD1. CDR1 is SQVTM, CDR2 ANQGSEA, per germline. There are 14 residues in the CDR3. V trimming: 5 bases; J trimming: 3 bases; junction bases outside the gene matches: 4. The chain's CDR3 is CSVIGTGDYNEQFF. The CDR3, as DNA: TGCAGCGTTATCGGGACAGGGGACTACAATGAGCAGTTCTTC.

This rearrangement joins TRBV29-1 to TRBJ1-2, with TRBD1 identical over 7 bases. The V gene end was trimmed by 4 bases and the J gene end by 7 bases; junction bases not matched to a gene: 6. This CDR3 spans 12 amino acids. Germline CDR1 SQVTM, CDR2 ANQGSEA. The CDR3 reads CSVGETGFGYTF. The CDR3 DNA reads TGCAGCGTTGGAGAGACAGGGTTTGGCTACACCTTC.

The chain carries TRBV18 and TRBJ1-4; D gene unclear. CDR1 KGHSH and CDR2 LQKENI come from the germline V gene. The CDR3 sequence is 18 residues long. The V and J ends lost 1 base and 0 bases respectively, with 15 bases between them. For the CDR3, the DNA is TGTGCCAGCTCACCACGGTCACAGACCCCGGCAACTAATGAAAAACTGTTTTTT. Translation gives CASSPRSQTPATNEKLFF. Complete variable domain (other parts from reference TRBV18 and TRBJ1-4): NAGVMQNPRHLVRRRGQEARLRCSPMKGHSHVYWYRQLPEEGLKFMVYLQKENIIDESGMPKERFSAEFPKEGPSILRIQQVVRGDSAAYFCASSPRSQTPATNEKLFFGSGTQLSVL.

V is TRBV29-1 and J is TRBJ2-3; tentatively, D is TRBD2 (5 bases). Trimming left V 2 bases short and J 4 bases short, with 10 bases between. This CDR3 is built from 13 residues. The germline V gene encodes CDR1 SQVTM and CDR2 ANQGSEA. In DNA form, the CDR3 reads TGCAGCGTTGAAACCAGCGGCGCAGATACGCAGTATTTT. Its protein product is CSVETSGADTQYF.

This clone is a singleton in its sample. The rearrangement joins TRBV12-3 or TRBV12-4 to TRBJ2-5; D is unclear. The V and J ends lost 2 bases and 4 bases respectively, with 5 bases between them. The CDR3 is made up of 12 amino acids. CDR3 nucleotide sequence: TGTGCCAGCAGTTTATCCAGAGAGACCCAGTACTTC. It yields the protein CASSLSRETQYF.

CDR3 amino acids: CAWNRGPDEEKLFF. Here the CDR3 DNA reads TGTGCCTGGAACAGGGGCCCCGATGAGGAAAAACTGTTTTTT. This sequence joins TRBV30 and TRBJ1-4, with 7 bases fitting TRBD1. Trimming cost V 4 bases and J 8 bases; bases outside gene matches: 10. This CDR3 region has 14 residues. Germline V gene lookup returns CDR1 GTSNPN and CDR2 SVGIG (reference sequence).

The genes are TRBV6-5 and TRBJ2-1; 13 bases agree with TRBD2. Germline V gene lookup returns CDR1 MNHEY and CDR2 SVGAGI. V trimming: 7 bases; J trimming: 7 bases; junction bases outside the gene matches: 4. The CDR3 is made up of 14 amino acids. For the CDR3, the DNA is TGTGCCAGCAATCGGACTAGCGGGGGAAATGAGCAGTTCTTC. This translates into CASNRTSGGNEQFF.

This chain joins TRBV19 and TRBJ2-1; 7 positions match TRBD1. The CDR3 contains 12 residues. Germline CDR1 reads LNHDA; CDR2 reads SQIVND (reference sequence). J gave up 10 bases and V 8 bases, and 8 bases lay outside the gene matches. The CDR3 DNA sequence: TGTGCCAGTCGTACTCCAGGGGGAGAGCAGTTCTTC. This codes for CASRTPGGEQFF.

CDR3 loop: CASSRSYNRGVNTEAFF. As DNA, the CDR3 is TGTGCCAGCAGCCGTTCGTACAACAGGGGGGTGAACACTGAAGCTTTCTTT. V usage is TRBV6-2 or TRBV6-3 and J usage is TRBJ1-1; the match to TRBD1 covers 8 bases. The germline V gene has CDR1 MNHEY and CDR2 SVGEGT. Germline trimming cut 6 bases from V and 0 bases from J; bases unmatched to any gene: 12. The CDR3 runs to 17 residues.

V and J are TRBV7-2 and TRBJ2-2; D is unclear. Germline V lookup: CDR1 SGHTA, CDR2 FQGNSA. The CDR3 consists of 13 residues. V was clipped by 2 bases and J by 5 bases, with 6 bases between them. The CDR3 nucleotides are TGTGCCAGCAGCTTAACGCTAACCGGGGAGCTGTTTTTT. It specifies CASSLTLTGELFF.

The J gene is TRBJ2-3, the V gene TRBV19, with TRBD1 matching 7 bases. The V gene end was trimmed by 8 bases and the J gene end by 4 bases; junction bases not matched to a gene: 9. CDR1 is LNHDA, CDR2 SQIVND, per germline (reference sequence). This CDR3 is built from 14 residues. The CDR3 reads CASGSGGRSDTQYF. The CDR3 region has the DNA TGTGCCAGTGGGTCAGGGGGTCGTTCAGATACGCAGTATTTT.

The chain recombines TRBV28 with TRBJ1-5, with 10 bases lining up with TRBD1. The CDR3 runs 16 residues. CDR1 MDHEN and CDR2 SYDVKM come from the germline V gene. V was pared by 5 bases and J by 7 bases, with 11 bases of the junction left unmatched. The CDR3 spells CASSLTPGTGEQPQHF. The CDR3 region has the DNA TGTGCCAGCAGTCTCACACCCGGGACAGGGGAGCAGCCCCAGCATTTT.

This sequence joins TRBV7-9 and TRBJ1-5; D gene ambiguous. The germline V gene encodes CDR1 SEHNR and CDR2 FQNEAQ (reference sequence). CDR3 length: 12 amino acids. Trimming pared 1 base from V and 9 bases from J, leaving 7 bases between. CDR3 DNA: TGTGCCAGCAGCTTAGGGGAGTGGCCCCAGCATTTT. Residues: CASSLGEWPQHF.

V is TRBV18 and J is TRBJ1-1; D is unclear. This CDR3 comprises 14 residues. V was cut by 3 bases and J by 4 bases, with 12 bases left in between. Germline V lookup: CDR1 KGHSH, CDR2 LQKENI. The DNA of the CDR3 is TGTGCCAGCTCACCGGATAACTCGGGCACTGAAGCTTTCTTT. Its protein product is CASSPDNSGTEAFF.

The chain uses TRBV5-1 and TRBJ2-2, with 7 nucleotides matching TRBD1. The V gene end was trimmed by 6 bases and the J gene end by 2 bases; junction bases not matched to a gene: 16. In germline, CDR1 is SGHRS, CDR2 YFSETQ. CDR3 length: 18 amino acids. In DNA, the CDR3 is TGCGCCAGCAAGTCCCGGTCCTTGACAGGGAATAACACCGGGGAGCTGTTTTTT. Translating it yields CASKSRSLTGNNTGELFF.

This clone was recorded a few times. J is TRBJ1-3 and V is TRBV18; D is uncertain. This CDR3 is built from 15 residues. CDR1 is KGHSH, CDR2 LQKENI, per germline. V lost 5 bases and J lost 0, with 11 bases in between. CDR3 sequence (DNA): TGTGCCAGCTCATCTCAACAAAGCTCTGGAAACACCATATATTTT. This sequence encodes CASSSQQSSGNTIYF.

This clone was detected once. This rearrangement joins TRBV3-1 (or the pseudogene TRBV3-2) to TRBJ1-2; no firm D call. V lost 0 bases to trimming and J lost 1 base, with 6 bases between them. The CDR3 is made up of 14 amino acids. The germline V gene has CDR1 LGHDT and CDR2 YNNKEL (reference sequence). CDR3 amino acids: CASSQEGDNYGYTF. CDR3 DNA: TGTGCCAGCAGCCAAGAAGGAGATAACTATGGCTACACCTTC.

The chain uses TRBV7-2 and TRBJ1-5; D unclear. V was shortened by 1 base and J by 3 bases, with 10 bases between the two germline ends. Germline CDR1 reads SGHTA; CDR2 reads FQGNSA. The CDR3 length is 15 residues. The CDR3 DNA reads TGTGCCAGCAGCTTAGTGGCGGGAGACAATCAGCCCCAGCATTTT. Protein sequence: CASSLVAGDNQPQHF.

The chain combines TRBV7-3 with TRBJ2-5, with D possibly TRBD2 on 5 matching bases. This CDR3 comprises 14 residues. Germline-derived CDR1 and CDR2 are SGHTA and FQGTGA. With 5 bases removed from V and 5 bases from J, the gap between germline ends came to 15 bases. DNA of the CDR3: TGTGCCAGCAGCCCTACGGCGGGCGAGGAGACCCAGTACTTC. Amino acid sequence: CASSPTAGEETQYF.

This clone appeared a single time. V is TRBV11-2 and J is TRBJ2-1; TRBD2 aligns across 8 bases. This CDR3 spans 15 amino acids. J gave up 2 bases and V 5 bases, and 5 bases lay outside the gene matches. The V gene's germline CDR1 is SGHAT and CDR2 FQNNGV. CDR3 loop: CASSLGGAPYNEQFF. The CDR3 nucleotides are TGTGCCAGCAGCCTCGGGGGGGCCCCCTACAATGAGCAGTTCTTC.

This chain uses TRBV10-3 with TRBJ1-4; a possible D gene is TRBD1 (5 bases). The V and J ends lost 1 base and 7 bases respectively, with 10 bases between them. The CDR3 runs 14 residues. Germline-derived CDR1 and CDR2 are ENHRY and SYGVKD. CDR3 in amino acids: CAISELGGSEKLFF. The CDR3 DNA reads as TGTGCCATCAGTGAGTTGGGGGGGAGTGAAAAACTGTTTTTT.

The CDR3 nucleotides read TGTGCCAGCAGCTTAGGGGACAGGGTAAGCGGCGAGCAGTACTTC. It translates to CASSLGDRVSGEQYF. V usage is TRBV7-9 and J usage is TRBJ2-7, with 9 bases matching TRBD1. The CDR3 is 15 residues long. V lost 1 base and J lost 6; bases outside the gene matches: 7. CDR1 is SEHNR, CDR2 FQNEAQ, per germline (reference sequence).

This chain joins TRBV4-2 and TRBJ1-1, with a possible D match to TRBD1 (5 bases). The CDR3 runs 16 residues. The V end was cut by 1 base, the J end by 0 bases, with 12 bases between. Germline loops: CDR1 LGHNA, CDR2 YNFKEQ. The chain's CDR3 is CASSQATGYMNTEAFF. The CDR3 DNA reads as TGTGCCAGCAGCCAAGCTACAGGCTACATGAACACTGAAGCTTTCTTT.

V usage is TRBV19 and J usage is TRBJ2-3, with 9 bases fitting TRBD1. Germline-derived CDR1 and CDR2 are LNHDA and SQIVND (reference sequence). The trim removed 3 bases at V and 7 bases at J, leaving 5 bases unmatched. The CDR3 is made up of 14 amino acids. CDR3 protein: CASSMTGGANTQYF. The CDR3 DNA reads TGTGCCAGTAGTATGACAGGGGGGGCGAATACGCAGTATTTT.

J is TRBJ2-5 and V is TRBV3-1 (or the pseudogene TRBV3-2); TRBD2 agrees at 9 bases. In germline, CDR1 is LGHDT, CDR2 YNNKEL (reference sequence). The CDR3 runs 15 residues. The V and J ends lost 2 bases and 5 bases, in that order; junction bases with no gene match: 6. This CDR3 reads CASSQISGGWETQYF. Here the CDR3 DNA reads TGTGCCAGCAGCCAAATTAGCGGGGGTTGGGAGACCCAGTACTTC.

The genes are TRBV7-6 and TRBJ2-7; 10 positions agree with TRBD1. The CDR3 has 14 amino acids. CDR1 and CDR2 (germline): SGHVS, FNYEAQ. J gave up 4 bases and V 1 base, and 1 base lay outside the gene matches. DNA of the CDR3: TGTGCCAGCAGCTTAGGACAGGGGGCGTACGAGCAGTACTTC. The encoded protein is CASSLGQGAYEQYF.

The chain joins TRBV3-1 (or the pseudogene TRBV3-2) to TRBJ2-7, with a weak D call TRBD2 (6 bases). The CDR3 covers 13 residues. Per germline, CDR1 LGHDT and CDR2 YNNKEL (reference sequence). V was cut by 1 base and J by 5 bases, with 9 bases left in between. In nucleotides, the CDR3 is TGTGCCAGCAGCCAAGGGGGGGTAGACGAGCAGTACTTC. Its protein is CASSQGGVDEQYF.

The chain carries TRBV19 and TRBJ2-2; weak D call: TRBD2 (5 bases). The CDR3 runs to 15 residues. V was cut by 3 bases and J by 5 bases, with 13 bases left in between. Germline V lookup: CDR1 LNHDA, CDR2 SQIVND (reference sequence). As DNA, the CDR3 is TGTGCCAGTAGTATGATTCGGGGTGTGACCGGGGAGCTGTTTTTT. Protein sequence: CASSMIRGVTGELFF. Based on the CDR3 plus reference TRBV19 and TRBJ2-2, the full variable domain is DGGITQSPKYLFRKEGQNVTLSCEQNLNHDAMYWYRQDPGQGLRLIYYSQIVNDFQKGDIAEGYSVSREKKESFPLTVTSAQKNPTAFYLCASSMIRGVTGELFFGEGSRLTVL.

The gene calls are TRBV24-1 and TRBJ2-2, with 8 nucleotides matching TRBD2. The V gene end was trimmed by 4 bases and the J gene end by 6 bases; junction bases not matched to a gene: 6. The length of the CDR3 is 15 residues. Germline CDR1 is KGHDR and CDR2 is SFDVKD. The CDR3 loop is CATSEPWTSPGELFF. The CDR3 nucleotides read TGTGCCACCAGTGAACCGTGGACTAGCCCCGGGGAGCTGTTTTTT.

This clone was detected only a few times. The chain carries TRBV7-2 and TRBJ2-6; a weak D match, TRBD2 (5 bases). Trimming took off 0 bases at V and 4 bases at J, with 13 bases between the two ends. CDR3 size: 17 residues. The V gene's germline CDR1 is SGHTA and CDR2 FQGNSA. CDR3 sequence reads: CASSLARRGVGANVLTF. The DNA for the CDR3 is TGTGCCAGCAGCTTAGCTAGACGGGGAGTCGGGGCCAACGTCCTGACTTTC.

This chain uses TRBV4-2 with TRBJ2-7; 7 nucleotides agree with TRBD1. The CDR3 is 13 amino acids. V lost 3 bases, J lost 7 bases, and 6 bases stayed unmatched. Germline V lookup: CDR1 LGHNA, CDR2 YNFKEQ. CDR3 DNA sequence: TGTGCCAGCAGCCAGAGACAGGGTACGGAGCAGTACTTC. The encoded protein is CASSQRQGTEQYF.

The CDR3 sequence is CASSLTSGVGDTQYF. The CDR3 bases are TGCGCCAGCAGCCTAACTAGCGGGGTGGGAGATACGCAGTATTTT. V and J are TRBV5-1 and TRBJ2-3; 10 bases line up with TRBD2. Germline CDR1 and CDR2: SGHRS and YFSETQ. This CDR3 has 15 amino acids. Germline trimming cut 4 bases from V and 5 bases from J; bases unmatched to any gene: 7.